These 17 T cell receptor beta chains share one sample of origin, sequenced in a study of beta chain features in type 1 diabetes. Findings and limits, study-wide: Moderate but significant shortening of TCRB CDR3s was recorded in all four CD4+ subsets from Type 1 diabetes patients.

These receptors have no identified antigens. Expressed TCRB transcripts were sequenced because the isolated RNA had all been reverse transcribed beforehand. Method: immunoSEQ multiplex PCR; TCRdb's copy keeps in-frame clones and lacks some. The table records 200,000 to 250,000 clones, approximately 16% of them present only once. The sample taken for sequencing was naive CD4+ T cells from blood. Every receptor here comes from a man in his thirties or forties with type 1 diabetes.

This clone was seen more than once but under ten times. The rearrangement uses TRBV28 and TRBJ1-1, with D possibly being TRBD1 (6 bases). This CDR3 spans 13 amino acids. Germline V gene sequence: CDR1 MDHEN, CDR2 SYDVKM. V was clipped by 7 bases and J by 0 bases, with 9 bases between them. Written as DNA, the CDR3 is TGTGCCAGCATGACAGGATTGAACACTGAAGCTTTCTTT. Translation gives CASMTGLNTEAFF.

The chain joins TRBV15 to TRBJ2-1; no firm D call. The CDR3 loop spans 15 amino acids. The V gene's germline CDR1 is LNHNV and CDR2 YYDKDF (reference sequence). The V end was cut by 3 bases, the J end by 6 bases, with 15 bases between. This CDR3 is CATSSTSASRNEQFF. The CDR3, as DNA: TGTGCCACCAGCAGCACTTCCGCCTCGCGCAATGAGCAGTTCTTC.

The gene calls are TRBV6-1 and TRBJ2-7; D call uncertain. CDR1 and CDR2 (germline): MNHNS, SASEGT. The ends were cut back, 2 bases at V and 9 bases at J, with 8 bases in the middle. This CDR3 has 11 amino acids. In DNA form, the CDR3 reads TGTGCCAGCAGTGAACTGCGCGGGCAGTACTTC. Its protein product is CASSELRGQYF.

In regard to this clone: This sample includes further DNA sequences coding for the same CDR3. The chain has TRBV7-2 and TRBJ2-5, with unresolved D. Deletions cut 5 bases from V and 5 bases from J, with 6 bases between. Germline assignment: CDR1 SGHTA and CDR2 FQGNSA. The CDR3 covers 11 residues. CDR3 protein: CASSPQETQYF. As DNA, the CDR3 is TGTGCCAGCAGCCCACAGGAGACCCAGTACTTC.

The V call is TRBV28, the J call TRBJ2-3, with D tentatively TRBD2 (6 bases). Germline V gene sequence: CDR1 MDHEN, CDR2 SYDVKM. The CDR3 is 12 residues long. V was clipped by 8 bases and J by 6 bases, with 12 bases between them. The CDR3 nucleotides are TGTGCCAGCGGGAGGACGCGGGATACGCAGTATTTT. It specifies CASGRTRDTQYF.

This sequence joins TRBV7-2 and TRBJ2-1; 7 nucleotides match TRBD2. CDR1 and CDR2 (germline): SGHTA, FQGNSA. This CDR3 has 15 amino acids. V was clipped by 1 base and J by 7 bases; unmatched bases: 7. The CDR3 protein is CASSLGGGRANEQFF. CDR3 nucleotide sequence: TGTGCCAGCAGCTTAGGGGGAGGGCGGGCGAATGAGCAGTTCTTC.

This clone was counted between two and nine times. The rearrangement uses TRBV4-1 and TRBJ2-1, with D unclear. The ends were cut back, 1 base at V and 0 bases at J, with 10 bases in the middle. The CDR3 extends over 16 amino acids. In germline, CDR1 is MGHRA, CDR2 YSYEKL. The CDR3 DNA reads as TGCGCCAGCAGCCAAGGGGGAATGACCTCCTACAATGAGCAGTTCTTC. Translated, it gives CASSQGGMTSYNEQFF.

This chain links TRBV7-9 with TRBJ2-3, with a possible D match to TRBD1 (5 bases). CDR3 size: 12 residues. CDR1 and CDR2 (germline): SEHNR, FQNEAQ (reference sequence). V was pared by 5 bases and J by 5 bases, with 8 bases between. The CDR3 sequence: CASSPQGDTQYF. The CDR3 DNA follows: TGTGCCAGCAGCCCGCAGGGAGATACGCAGTATTTT.

V and J are TRBV5-1 and TRBJ2-7; 10 nucleotides line up with TRBD2. With V trimmed by 0 bases and J by 4 bases, 7 bases remained unmatched. CDR3 length: 16 residues. Germline CDR1 SGHRS, CDR2 YFSETQ. The CDR3: CASSLDPSGSRYEQYF. The CDR3 region has the DNA TGCGCCAGCAGCTTGGACCCTAGCGGGAGTCGGTACGAGCAGTACTTC.

The chain combines TRBV7-2 with TRBJ2-5; D remains unclear. V lost 3 bases and J lost 5, with 13 bases in between. This CDR3 contains 14 residues. CDR1 and CDR2 from the germline V gene are SGHTA and FQGNSA. CDR3: CASSLDFSMETQYF. CDR3 nucleotides: TGTGCCAGCAGCTTGGATTTTTCGATGGAGACCCAGTACTTC. Using reference TRBV7-2 and TRBJ2-5 for the parts outside the CDR3, the full variable domain is GAGVSQSPSNKVTEKGKDVELRCDPISGHTALYWYRQSLGQGLEFLIYFQGNSAPDKSGLPSDRFSAERTGGSVSTLTIQRTQQEDSAVYLCASSLDFSMETQYFGPGTRLLVL.

The sample holds one count of this clone. The rearrangement links TRBV2 to TRBJ2-7; D not certain. Germline CDR1 reads SNHLY; CDR2 reads FYNNEI. The CDR3 sequence is 15 residues long. V lost 7 bases to trimming and J lost 0 bases, with 16 bases between them. Here the CDR3 DNA reads TGTGCCAGCACGGATATGAGGCCTCTCTCCTACGAGCAGTACTTC. Translating gives CASTDMRPLSYEQYF.

This chain uses TRBV30 with TRBJ2-7, with D perhaps TRBD2 (7 bases). The V end lost 1 base, the J end lost 5 bases, and 15 bases lay between the germline ends. The length of the CDR3 is 14 residues. CDR1 and CDR2 from the germline V gene are GTSNPN and SVGIG (reference sequence). The chain's CDR3 is CAWSEQGGFDEQYF. The CDR3 DNA follows: TGTGCCTGGAGTGAACAGGGAGGGTTCGACGAGCAGTACTTC.

There are a few counts of this clone. The chain employs TRBV30 and TRBJ1-2; 8 positions match TRBD1. The CDR3 is 14 amino acids. J gave up 6 bases and V 5 bases, and 11 bases lay outside the gene matches. CDR1 and CDR2 from the germline V gene are GTSNPN and SVGIG (reference sequence). The CDR3 here is CAWYRGSLGNGYTF. CDR3 DNA: TGTGCCTGGTACAGGGGGTCTCTGGGTAATGGCTACACCTTC.

This sequence joins TRBV20-1 and TRBJ2-5, with D possibly matching TRBD1 (5 bases). Trimming pared 6 bases from V and 5 bases from J, leaving 10 bases between. The germline CDR1 and CDR2 sequences are DFQATT and SNEGSKA (reference sequence). The CDR3 length is 11 residues. Here the CDR3 reads CSAPKGETQYF. As DNA, the CDR3 is TGCAGTGCCCCGAAGGGGGAGACCCAGTACTTC.

The rearrangement joins TRBV2 to TRBJ2-1; D gene uncertain. V dropped 2 bases and J dropped 0 bases, with 11 bases sitting between them. The CDR3 is 16 residues long. Germline V lookup: CDR1 SNHLY, CDR2 FYNNEI. CDR3 protein: CASSESLWGSYNEQFF. The DNA of the CDR3 is TGTGCCAGCAGTGAATCCCTTTGGGGCTCCTACAATGAGCAGTTCTTC.

The V gene is TRBV15, the J gene TRBJ2-1; TRBD1 agrees at 9 bases. The V gene's germline CDR1 is LNHNV and CDR2 YYDKDF (reference sequence). Trimming at V came to 1 base and at J to 6 bases, leaving 13 bases not matched to a gene. The CDR3 sequence is 18 residues long. The CDR3 reads CATSRVSTGTGISNEQFF. CDR3 nucleotides: TGTGCCACCAGCAGAGTATCGACCGGGACAGGGATAAGCAATGAGCAGTTCTTC.

This chain joins TRBV18 and TRBJ1-1; TRBD1 aligns across 7 bases. The V gene end was trimmed by 2 bases and the J gene end by 8 bases; junction bases not matched to a gene: 5. The CDR3 sequence is 13 residues long. The germline V gene encodes CDR1 KGHSH and CDR2 LQKENI. The CDR3 coding sequence is TGTGCCAGCTCACCAGGGTGGGACAGCGAAGCTTTCTTT. Translating it yields CASSPGWDSEAFF.